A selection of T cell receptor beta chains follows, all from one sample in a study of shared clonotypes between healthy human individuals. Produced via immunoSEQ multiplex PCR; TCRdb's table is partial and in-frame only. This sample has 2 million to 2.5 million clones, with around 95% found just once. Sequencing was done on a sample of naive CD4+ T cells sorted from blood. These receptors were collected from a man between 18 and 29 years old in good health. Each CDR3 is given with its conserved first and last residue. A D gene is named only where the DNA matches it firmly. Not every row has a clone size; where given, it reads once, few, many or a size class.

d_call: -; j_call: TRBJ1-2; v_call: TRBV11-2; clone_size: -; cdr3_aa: CASSLVLGQSYGYTF; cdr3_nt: TGTGCCAGCAGCTTAGTGCTCGGGCAGAGCTATGGCTACACCTTC
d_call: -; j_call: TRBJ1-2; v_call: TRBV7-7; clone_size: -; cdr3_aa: CASSSRTVVNYGYTF; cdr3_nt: TGTGCTAGCAGCTCTCGGACAGTAGTTAACTATGGCTACACCTTC
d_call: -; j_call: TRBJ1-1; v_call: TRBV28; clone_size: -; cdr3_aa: CASSFGNTEAFF; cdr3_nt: TGTGCCAGCAGCTTCGGGAACACTGAAGCTTTCTTT
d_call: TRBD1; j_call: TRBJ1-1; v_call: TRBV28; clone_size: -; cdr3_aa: CASSTLGQGQNTEAFF; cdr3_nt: TGTGCCAGCAGTACTCTTGGACAGGGACAGAACACTGAAGCTTTCTTT
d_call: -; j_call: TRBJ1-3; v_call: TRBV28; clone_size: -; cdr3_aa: CASSTAVTSGNTIYF; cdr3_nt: TGTGCCAGCAGCACCGCAGTGACCTCTGGAAACACCATATATTTT
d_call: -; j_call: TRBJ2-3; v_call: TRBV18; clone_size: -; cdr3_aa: CASSSKGDTQYF; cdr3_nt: TGTGCCAGCTCATCGAAGGGAGATACGCAGTATTTT
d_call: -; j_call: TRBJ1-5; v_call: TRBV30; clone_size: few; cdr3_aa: CAWSDRAGQPQHF; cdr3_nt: TGTGCCTGGAGTGACAGGGCGGGTCAGCCCCAGCATTTT
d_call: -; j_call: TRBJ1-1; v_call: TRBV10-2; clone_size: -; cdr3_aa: CASSEQAPNTEAFF; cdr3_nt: TGCGCCAGCAGTGAACAAGCACCGAACACTGAAGCTTTCTTT
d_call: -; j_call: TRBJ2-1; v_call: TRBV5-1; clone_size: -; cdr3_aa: CASTEADSYNEQFF; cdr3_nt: TGCGCCAGCACGGAAGCGGACTCCTACAATGAGCAGTTCTTC
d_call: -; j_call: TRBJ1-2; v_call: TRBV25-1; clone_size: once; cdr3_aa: CASSDIQGANYGYTF; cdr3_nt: TGTGCCAGCAGTGATATCCAAGGAGCTAACTATGGCTACACCTTC
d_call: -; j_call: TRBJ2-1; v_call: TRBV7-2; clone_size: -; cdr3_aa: CASSLYGEQFF; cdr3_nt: TGTGCCAGCAGCTTATACGGTGAGCAGTTCTTC
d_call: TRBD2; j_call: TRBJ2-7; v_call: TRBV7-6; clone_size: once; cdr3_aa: CASSLGSGLGPYEQYF; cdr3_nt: TGTGCCAGCAGCTTAGGGTCGGGACTAGGACCTTACGAGCAGTACTTC
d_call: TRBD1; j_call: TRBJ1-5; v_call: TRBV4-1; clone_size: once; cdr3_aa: CASSQDGTGGGNQPQHF; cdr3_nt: TGCGCCAGCAGCCAAGACGGGACAGGGGGTGGCAATCAGCCCCAGCATTTT
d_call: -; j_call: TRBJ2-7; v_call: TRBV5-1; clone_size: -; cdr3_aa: CASSSALIPEQYF; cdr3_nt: TGCGCCAGCAGCTCGGCCTTGATCCCCGAGCAGTACTTC
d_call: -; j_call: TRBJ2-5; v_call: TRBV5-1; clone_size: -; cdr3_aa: CASSAQETQYF; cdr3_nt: TGCGCCAGCAGCGCACAAGAGACCCAGTACTTC
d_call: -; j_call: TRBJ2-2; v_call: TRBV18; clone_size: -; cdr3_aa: CASSINTGELFF; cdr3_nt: TGTGCCAGCTCCATCAACACCGGGGAGCTGTTTTTT
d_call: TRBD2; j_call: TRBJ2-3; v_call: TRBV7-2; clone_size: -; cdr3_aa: CASSFDGRSTDTQYF; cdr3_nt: TGTGCCAGCAGCTTCGACGGGAGGAGCACAGATACGCAGTATTTT
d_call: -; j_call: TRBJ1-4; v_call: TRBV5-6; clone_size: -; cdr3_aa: CASSSKTTQKLFF; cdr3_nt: TGTGCCAGCAGCTCCAAAACCACTCAAAAACTGTTTTTT
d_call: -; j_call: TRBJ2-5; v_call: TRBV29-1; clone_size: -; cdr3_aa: CSVGPGETQYF; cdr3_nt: TGCAGCGTTGGCCCGGGAGAGACCCAGTACTTC
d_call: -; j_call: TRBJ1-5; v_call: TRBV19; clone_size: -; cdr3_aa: CASSIGGNQPQHF; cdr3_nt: TGTGCCAGTAGTATAGGAGGCAATCAGCCCCAGCATTTT
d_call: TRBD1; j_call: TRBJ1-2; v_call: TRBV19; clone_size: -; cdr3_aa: CASSMPGQGIYGYTF; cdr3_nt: TGTGCCAGTAGTATGCCCGGACAGGGGATATATGGCTACACCTTC
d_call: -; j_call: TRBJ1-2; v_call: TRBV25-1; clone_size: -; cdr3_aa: CASSDLSYGYTF; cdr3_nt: TGTGCCAGCAGTGATTTATCCTATGGCTACACCTTC
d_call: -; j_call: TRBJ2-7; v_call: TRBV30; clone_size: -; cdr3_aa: CAWSVGESYEQYF; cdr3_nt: TGTGCCTGGAGTGTGGGGGAATCCTACGAGCAGTACTTC
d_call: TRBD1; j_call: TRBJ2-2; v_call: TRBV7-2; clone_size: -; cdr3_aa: CASRVGQGDTGELFF; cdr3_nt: TGTGCCAGCAGGGTTGGACAGGGTGACACCGGGGAGCTGTTTTTT
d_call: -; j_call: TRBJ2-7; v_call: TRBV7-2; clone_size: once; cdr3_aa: CASSEGPYEQYF; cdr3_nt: TGTGCCAGCAGCGAGGGACCCTACGAGCAGTACTTC
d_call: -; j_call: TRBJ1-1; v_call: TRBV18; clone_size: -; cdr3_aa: CASSGQWEQAFF; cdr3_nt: TGTGCCAGCTCAGGCCAGTGGGAGCAGGCTTTCTTT
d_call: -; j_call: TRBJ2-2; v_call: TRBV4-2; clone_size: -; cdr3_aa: CASSQDLTNRELFF; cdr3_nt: TGTGCCAGCAGCCAAGATCTAACGAACCGGGAGCTGTTTTTT
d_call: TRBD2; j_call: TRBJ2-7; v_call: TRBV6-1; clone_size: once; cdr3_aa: CASRAWLAGVYEQYF; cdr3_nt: TGTGCCAGCAGAGCCTGGCTAGCGGGGGTCTACGAGCAGTACTTC
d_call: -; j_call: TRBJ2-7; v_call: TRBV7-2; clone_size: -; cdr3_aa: CASSWVNSYEQYF; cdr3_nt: TGTGCCAGCAGCTGGGTCAACTCCTACGAGCAGTACTTC